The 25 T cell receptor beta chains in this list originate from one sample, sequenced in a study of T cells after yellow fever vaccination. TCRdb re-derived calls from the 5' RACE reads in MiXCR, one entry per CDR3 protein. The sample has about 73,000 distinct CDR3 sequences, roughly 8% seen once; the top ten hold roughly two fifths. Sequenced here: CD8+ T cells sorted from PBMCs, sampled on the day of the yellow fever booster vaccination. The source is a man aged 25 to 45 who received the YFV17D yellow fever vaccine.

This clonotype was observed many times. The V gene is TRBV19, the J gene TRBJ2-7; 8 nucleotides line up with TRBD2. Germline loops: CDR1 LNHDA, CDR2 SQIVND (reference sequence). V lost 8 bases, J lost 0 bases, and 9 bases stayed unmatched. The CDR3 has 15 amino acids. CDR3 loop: CASRLGAGGSYEQYF. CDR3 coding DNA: TGTGCCAGTCGCTTGGGGGCGGGAGGCTCCTACGAGCAGTACTTC.

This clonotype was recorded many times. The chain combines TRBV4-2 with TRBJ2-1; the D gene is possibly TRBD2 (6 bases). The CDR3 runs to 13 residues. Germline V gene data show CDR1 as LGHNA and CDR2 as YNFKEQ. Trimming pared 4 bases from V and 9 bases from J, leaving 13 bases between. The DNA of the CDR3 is TGTGCCAGCAGCCCTTCCCGGGGAGGTGAGCAGTTCTTC. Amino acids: CASSPSRGGEQFF.

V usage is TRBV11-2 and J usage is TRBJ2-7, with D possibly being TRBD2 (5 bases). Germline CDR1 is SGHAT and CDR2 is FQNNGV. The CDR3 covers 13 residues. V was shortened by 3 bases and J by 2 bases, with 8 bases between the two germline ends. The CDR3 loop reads CASSFGKAYEQYF. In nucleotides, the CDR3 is TGTGCCAGCAGCTTCGGGAAGGCCTACGAGCAGTACTTC.

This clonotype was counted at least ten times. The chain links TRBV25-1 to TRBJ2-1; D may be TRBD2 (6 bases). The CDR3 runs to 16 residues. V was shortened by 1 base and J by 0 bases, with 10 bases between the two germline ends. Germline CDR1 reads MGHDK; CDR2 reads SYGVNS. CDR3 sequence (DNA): TGTGCCAGCAGTGAATGGAGGGTTAGCTCCTACAATGAGCAGTTCTTC. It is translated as CASSEWRVSSYNEQFF.

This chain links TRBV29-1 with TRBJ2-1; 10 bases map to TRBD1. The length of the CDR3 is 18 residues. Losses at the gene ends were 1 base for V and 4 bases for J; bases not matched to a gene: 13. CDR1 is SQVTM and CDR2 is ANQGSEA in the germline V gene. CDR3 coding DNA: TGCAGCGTTGAAGGACAGGGGGCGGGTAGTCGGGTATACAATGAGCAGTTCTTC. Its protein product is CSVEGQGAGSRVYNEQFF.

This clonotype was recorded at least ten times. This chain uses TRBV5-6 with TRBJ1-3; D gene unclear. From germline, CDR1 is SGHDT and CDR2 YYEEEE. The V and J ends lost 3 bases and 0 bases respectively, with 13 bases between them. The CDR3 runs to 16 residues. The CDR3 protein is CASSSPPDNSGNTIYF. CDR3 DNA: TGTGCCAGCAGCTCTCCTCCTGACAACTCTGGAAACACCATATATTTT. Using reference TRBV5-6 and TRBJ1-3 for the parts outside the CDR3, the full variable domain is DAGVTQSPTHLIKTRGQQVTLRCSPKSGHDTVSWYQQALGQGPQFIFQYYEEEERQRGNFPDRFSGHQFPNYSSELNVNALLLGDSALYLCASSSPPDNSGNTIYFGEGSWLTVV.

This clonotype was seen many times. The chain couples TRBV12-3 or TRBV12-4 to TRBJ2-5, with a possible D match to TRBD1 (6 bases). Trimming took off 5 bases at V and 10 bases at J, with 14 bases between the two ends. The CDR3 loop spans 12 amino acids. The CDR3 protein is CASSTYRAVQYF. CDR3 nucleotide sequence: TGTGCCAGCAGTACGTACAGGGCAGTCCAGTACTTC.

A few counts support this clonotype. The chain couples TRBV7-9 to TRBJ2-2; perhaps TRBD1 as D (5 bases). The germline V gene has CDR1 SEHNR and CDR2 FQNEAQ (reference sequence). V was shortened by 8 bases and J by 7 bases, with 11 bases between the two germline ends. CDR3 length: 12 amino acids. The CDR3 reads CASPSGFGELFF. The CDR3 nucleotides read TGTGCCAGCCCTTCAGGGTTCGGGGAGCTGTTTTTT.

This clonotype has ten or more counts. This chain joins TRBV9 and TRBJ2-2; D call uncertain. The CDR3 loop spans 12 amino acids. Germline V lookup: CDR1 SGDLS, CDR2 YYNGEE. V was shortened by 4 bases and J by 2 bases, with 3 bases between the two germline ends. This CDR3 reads CASSHNTGELFF. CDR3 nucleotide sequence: TGTGCCAGCAGCCATAACACCGGGGAGCTGTTTTTT.

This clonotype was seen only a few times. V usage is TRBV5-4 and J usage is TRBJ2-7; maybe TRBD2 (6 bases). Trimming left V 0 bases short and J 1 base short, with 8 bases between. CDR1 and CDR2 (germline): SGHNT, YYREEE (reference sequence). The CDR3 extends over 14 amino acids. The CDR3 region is CASSLGTISYEQYF. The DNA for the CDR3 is TGTGCCAGCAGCTTGGGGACTATTTCCTACGAGCAGTACTTC.

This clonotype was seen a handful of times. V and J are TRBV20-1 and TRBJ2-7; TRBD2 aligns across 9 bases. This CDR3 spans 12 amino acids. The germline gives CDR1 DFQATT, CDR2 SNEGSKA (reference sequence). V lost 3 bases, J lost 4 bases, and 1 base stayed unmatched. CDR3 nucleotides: TGCAGTGCTAGGACTAGCGGATACGAGCAGTACTTC. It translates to CSARTSGYEQYF.

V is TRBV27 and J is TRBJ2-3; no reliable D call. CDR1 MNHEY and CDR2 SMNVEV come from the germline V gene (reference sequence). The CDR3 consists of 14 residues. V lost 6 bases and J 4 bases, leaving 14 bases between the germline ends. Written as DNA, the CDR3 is TGTGCCAGCAGCCCCCCCTGGGCTGCAGATACGCAGTATTTT. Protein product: CASSPPWAADTQYF.

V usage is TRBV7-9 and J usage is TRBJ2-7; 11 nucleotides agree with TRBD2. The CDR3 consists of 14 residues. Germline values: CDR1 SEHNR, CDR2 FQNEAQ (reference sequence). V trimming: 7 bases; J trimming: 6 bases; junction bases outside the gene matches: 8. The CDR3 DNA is TGTGCCAGCAATGTAGCGGGAGGGCCCCTCGAGCAGTACTTC. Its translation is CASNVAGGPLEQYF.

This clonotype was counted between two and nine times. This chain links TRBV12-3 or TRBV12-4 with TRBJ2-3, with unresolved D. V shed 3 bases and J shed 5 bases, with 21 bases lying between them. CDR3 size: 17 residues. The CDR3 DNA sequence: TGTGCCAGCAGTTTCGGGTTCCAGGACCCCAGGCAAGATACGCAGTATTTT. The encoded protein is CASSFGFQDPRQDTQYF.

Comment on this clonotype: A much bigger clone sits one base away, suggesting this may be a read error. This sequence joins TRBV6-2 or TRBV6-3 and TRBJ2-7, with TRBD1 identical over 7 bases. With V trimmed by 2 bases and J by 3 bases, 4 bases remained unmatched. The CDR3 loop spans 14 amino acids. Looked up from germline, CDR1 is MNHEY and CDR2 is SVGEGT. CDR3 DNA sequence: TGTGCCAGCAGTTACGGGACAGCGGTCTACGAGCAGTACTTC. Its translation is CASSYGTAVYEQYF.

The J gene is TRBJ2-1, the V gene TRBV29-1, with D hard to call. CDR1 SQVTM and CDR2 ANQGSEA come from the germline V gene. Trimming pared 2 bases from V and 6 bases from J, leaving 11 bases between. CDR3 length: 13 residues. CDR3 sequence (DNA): TGCAGCGTTGAAAACGTTGGGTCCAATGAGCAGTTCTTC. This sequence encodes CSVENVGSNEQFF.

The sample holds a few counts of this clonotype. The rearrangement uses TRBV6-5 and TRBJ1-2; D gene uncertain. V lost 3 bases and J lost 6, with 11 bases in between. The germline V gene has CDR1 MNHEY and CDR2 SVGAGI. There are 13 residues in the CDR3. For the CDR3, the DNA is TGTGCCAGCAGTTATCGGCAGACGAATGGCTACACCTTC. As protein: CASSYRQTNGYTF.

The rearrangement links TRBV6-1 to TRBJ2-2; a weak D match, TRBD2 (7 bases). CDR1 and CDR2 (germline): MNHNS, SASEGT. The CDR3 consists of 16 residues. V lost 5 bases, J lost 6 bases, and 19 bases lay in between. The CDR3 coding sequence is TGTGCCAGCAGTATAGCGGGCGGGGGCCCAGCCGGGGAGCTGTTTTTT. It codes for CASSIAGGGPAGELFF.

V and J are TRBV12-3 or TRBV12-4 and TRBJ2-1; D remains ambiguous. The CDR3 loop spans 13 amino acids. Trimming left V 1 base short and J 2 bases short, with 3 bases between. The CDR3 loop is CASSLVAYNEQFF. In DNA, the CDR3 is TGTGCCAGCAGTTTAGTGGCCTACAATGAGCAGTTCTTC.

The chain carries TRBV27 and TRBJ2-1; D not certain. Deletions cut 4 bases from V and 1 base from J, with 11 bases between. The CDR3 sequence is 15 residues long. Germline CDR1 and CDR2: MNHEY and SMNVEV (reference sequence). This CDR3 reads CASSWAADSYNEQFF. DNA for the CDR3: TGTGCCAGCAGTTGGGCGGCGGATTCCTACAATGAGCAGTTCTTC.

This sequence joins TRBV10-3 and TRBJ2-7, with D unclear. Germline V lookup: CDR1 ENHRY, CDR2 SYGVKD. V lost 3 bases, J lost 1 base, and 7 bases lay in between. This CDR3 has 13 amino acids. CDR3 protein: CAISDVDSYEQYF. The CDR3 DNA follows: TGTGCCATCAGTGACGTAGATTCCTACGAGCAGTACTTC.

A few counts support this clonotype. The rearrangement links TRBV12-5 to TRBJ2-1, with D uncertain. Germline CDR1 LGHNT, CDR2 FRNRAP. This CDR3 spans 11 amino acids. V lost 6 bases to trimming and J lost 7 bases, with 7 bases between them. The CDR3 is CASGLGNEQFF. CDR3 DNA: TGTGCTAGTGGCCTAGGTAATGAGCAGTTCTTC.

The CDR3 is CASRSTGGGEKLFF. The CDR3 DNA is TGTGCCAGCAGGAGTACAGGGGGCGGTGAAAAACTGTTTTTT. The rearrangement uses TRBV6-1 and TRBJ1-4, with 9 positions matching TRBD1. J was trimmed by 7 bases and V by 6 bases; bases with no gene match: 6. The CDR3 totals 14 residues. The germline gives CDR1 MNHNS, CDR2 SASEGT.

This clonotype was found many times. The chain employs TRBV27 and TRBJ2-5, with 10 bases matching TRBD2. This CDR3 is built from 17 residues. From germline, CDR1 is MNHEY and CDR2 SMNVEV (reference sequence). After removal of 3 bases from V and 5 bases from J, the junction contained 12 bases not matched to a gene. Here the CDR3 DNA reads TGTGCCAGCAGTTTTTTCCCTAGCGGGAGTGGTGAGGAGACCCAGTACTTC. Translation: CASSFFPSGSGEETQYF.

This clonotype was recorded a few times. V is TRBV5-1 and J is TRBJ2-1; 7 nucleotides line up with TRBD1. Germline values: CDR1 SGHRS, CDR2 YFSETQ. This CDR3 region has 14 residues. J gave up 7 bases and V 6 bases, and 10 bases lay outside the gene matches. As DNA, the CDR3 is TGCGCCAGCACCCCCGACAGGGCGGGTAATGAGCAGTTCTTC. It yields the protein CASTPDRAGNEQFF.